The source of this T cell receptor (beta chain) is a study of T cell changes during pregnancy in multiple sclerosis (dated by TCRdb to the late 2010s). Looking at the study overall: The study looked at changes in the T cell repertoire across pregnancy in women with multiple sclerosis.

Notes on this clone: Its antigen is still unknown. Base qualities are not at hand, and no much larger clone is one base apart.

The method behind the library was the immunoSEQ multiplex PCR assay. TCRdb obtained this table from immuneACCESS and retained in-frame rearrangements with V and J assigned. These tables miss some clones; where compared with another copy, unresolved V genes account for less than half of the shortfall, and the remainder is unexplained. This sample is represented by tens of thousands of clones; 70% to 90% of them were singletons. The top ten constitute about 0.7% of the sample. For CDR1 and CDR2, the germline V gene (reference sequence) lists SEHNR and FQNEAQ. Counted from cysteine to phenylalanine, this CDR3 has 14 amino acids. Here the CDR3 DNA is all that survives: 42 bases in frame from base 1. V loses 2 bases of germline sequence and J loses 5 bases, and the interval between the two ends is 12 bases.

This specimen consisted of CD4+ T cells from peripheral blood mononuclear cells, obtained in the first trimester of pregnancy. The sequence came from a female donor in good health, enrolled as a control in a pregnancy study. The chain links TRBV7-9 with TRBJ2-5; D gene: possibly TRBD2, on 5 matching bases. This receptor carries the CDR3 CASSLSRLLETQYF. The nucleotide sequence reads as follows: TGTGCCAGCAGCTTATCAAGACTATTGGAGACCCAGTACTTC.